The 6 T cell receptor beta chains listed next were all sequenced from one sample in a study of CD8+ T cells in alopecia areata. RNA extraction was followed by reverse transcription into cDNA, which acted as the sequencing template. Method: immunoSEQ multiplex PCR; TCRdb's copy keeps in-frame clones and lacks some. The table has 7,000 to 7,500 clones, roughly 67% seen once. As part of sample collection, lesional scalp punch biopsies and peripheral blood were taken from alopecia areata patients. Sequences were derived from skin, sampled at week 0. Receptor source: a human donor with alopecia areata.

This sequence joins TRBV19 and TRBJ2-3; possibly TRBD2 for D (6 bases). V was cut by 6 bases and J by 5 bases, with 24 bases left in between. The CDR3 runs 17 residues. The germline CDR1 and CDR2 sequences are LNHDA and SQIVND (reference sequence). The CDR3 DNA reads as TGTGCCAGTAGACCCCGCGGAAACGGAGGGGTACAAGATACGCAGTATTTT. Protein: CASRPRGNGGVQDTQYF.

The V gene is TRBV6-6, the J gene TRBJ2-7; 9 bases are a match to TRBD1. The V and J ends lost 6 bases and 6 bases, in that order; junction bases with no gene match: 6. Germline CDR1 reads MNHNY; CDR2 reads SVGAGI (reference sequence). The CDR3 is made up of 13 amino acids. The CDR3 protein is CASSATGGGEQYF. The DNA of the CDR3 is TGTGCCAGCAGCGCGACAGGGGGAGGCGAGCAGTACTTC.

This rearrangement joins TRBV5-1 to TRBJ2-7; either TRBD1 or TRBD2 may supply D (6 bases each). CDR3 size: 16 residues. Trimming stripped 4 bases from V and 4 bases from J, with 21 bases between. Looked up from germline, CDR1 is SGHRS and CDR2 is YFSETQ. The CDR3 DNA is TGCGCCAGCAGCCCAGGGGCGGGGACAATCGGGTACGAGCAGTACTTC. It is translated as CASSPGAGTIGYEQYF.

The chain couples TRBV5-1 to TRBJ2-7, with D perhaps given as TRBD1 or TRBD2 (6 bases each). Germline assignment: CDR1 SGHRS and CDR2 YFSETQ. The CDR3 runs 14 residues. The germline V and J ends were trimmed by 1 base and 3 bases, with 11 bases remaining between them. The DNA for the CDR3 is TGCGCCAGCAGCTTGACGGGGGCGAGCTACGAGCAGTACTTC. Protein sequence: CASSLTGASYEQYF.

This clone was observed a handful of times. This chain uses TRBV14 with TRBJ2-1, with a possible D match to TRBD2 (6 bases). The CDR3 totals 14 residues. V was trimmed by 0 bases and J by 5 bases, leaving 8 bases between them. Germline values: CDR1 SGHDN, CDR2 FVKESK. CDR3 loop: CASSQEAGHNEQFF. CDR3 in DNA: TGTGCCAGCAGCCAAGAGGCGGGACACAATGAGCAGTTCTTC.

This CDR3 is CASSMDLRADTQYF. The CDR3 DNA reads TGTGCCAGCAGTATGGACTTACGAGCAGATACGCAGTATTTT. This chain joins TRBV6-5 and TRBJ2-3; maybe TRBD2 (5 bases). The V end was cut by 5 bases, the J end by 4 bases, with 13 bases between. CDR3 length: 14 residues. The germline gives CDR1 MNHEY, CDR2 SVGAGI.